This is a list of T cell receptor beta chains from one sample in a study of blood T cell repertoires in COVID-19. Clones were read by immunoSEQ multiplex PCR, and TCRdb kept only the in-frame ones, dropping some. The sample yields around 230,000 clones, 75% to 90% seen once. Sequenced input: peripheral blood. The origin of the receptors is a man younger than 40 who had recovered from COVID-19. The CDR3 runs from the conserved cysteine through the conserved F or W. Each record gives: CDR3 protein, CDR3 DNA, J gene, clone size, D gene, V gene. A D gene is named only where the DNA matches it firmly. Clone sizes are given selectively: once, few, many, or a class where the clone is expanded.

CDR3aa: CASSQNPLVTGVYF; CDR3nt: TGTGCCAGCAGTCAAAACCCCCTAGTTACAGGGGTGTACTTC; j_gene: TRBJ2-4; abundance: .; d_gene: TRBD1; v_gene: TRBV28
CDR3aa: CASSYSLRTEAFF; CDR3nt: TGTGCCAGCAGTTACTCGCTGAGGACTGAAGCTTTCTTT; j_gene: TRBJ1-1; abundance: .; d_gene: .; v_gene: TRBV6-5
CDR3aa: CASSPVTSMNTEAFF; CDR3nt: TGTGCCAGTAGTCCCGTGACATCTATGAACACTGAAGCTTTCTTT; j_gene: TRBJ1-1; abundance: .; d_gene: .; v_gene: TRBV19
CDR3aa: CASSAGTGGFEQYF; CDR3nt: TGCGCCAGCAGCGCGGGGACAGGGGGCTTCGAGCAGTACTTC; j_gene: TRBJ2-7; abundance: .; d_gene: TRBD1; v_gene: TRBV5-1
CDR3aa: CATGRQGSPLHF; CDR3nt: TGTGCCACCGGGAGACAGGGAAGCCCCCTCCACTTT; j_gene: TRBJ1-6; abundance: few; d_gene: TRBD1; v_gene: TRBV12-3/TRBV12-4
CDR3aa: CASSLRQGFYTQYF; CDR3nt: TGTGCCAGCAGCTTAAGACAGGGGTTTTATACGCAGTATTTT; j_gene: TRBJ2-3; abundance: .; d_gene: TRBD1; v_gene: TRBV7-8
CDR3aa: CASSQAYSGANVLTF; CDR3nt: TGTGCCAGCAGCCAAGCGTACTCTGGGGCCAACGTCCTGACTTTC; j_gene: TRBJ2-6; abundance: .; d_gene: .; v_gene: TRBV3-1/TRBV3-2
CDR3aa: CASRVLVKLFF; CDR3nt: TGTGCCAGCAGGGTCCTAGTAAAACTGTTTTTT; j_gene: TRBJ1-4; abundance: .; d_gene: .; v_gene: TRBV2
CDR3aa: CATSRGGQGAQPQHF; CDR3nt: TGTGCCACCAGCAGAGGTGGACAGGGGGCTCAGCCCCAGCATTTT; j_gene: TRBJ1-5; abundance: .; d_gene: TRBD1; v_gene: TRBV15
CDR3aa: CASSLVGHVNTEAFF; CDR3nt: TGTGCCAGCAGCTTAGTTGGACACGTGAACACTGAAGCTTTCTTT; j_gene: TRBJ1-1; abundance: .; d_gene: .; v_gene: TRBV11-2
CDR3aa: CASSPPGRNGYTF; CDR3nt: TGTGCCAGCAGCCCTCCGGGGAGGAATGGCTACACCTTC; j_gene: TRBJ1-2; abundance: .; d_gene: .; v_gene: TRBV3-1/TRBV3-2
CDR3aa: CASSQDRTHTEAFF; CDR3nt: TGTGCCAGCAGCCAGGACAGGACGCACACTGAAGCTTTCTTT; j_gene: TRBJ1-1; abundance: .; d_gene: TRBD1; v_gene: TRBV11-2
CDR3aa: CAISDPGLAGAMNTGELFF; CDR3nt: TGTGCCATCAGTGATCCGGGACTAGCGGGGGCCATGAACACCGGGGAGCTGTTTTTT; j_gene: TRBJ2-2; abundance: .; d_gene: TRBD2; v_gene: TRBV10-3
CDR3aa: CASSYNWDSRYGYTF; CDR3nt: TGTGCCAGCAGCTATAATTGGGACTCACGGTATGGCTACACCTTC; j_gene: TRBJ1-2; abundance: .; d_gene: .; v_gene: TRBV5-8
CDR3aa: CASSLAALRGQPQHF; CDR3nt: TGTGCCAGCAGCTTGGCGGCCCTCAGGGGGCAGCCCCAGCATTTT; j_gene: TRBJ1-5; abundance: .; d_gene: TRBD1; v_gene: TRBV5-6
CDR3aa: CASSLKGSGRDSPLHF; CDR3nt: TGTGCCAGCAGTTTAAAAGGGTCGGGGAGGGATTCACCCCTCCACTTT; j_gene: TRBJ1-6; abundance: few; d_gene: .; v_gene: TRBV27
CDR3aa: CASSYPDREQFF; CDR3nt: TGTGCCAGCAGTTACCCGGACAGGGAGCAGTTCTTC; j_gene: TRBJ2-1; abundance: .; d_gene: TRBD1; v_gene: TRBV6-5
CDR3aa: CATSRDSPPAALYEQYF; CDR3nt: TGTGCCACCAGCAGAGATTCCCCCCCTGCGGCCCTCTACGAGCAGTACTTC; j_gene: TRBJ2-7; abundance: .; d_gene: .; v_gene: TRBV15
CDR3aa: CSVEFWNSYGYTF; CDR3nt: TGCAGCGTTGAGTTTTGGAACAGCTATGGCTACACCTTC; j_gene: TRBJ1-2; abundance: .; d_gene: .; v_gene: TRBV29-1
CDR3aa: CASSLSGGSGNTIYF; CDR3nt: TGTGCCAGCAGCTTATCGGGGGGCTCTGGAAACACCATATATTTT; j_gene: TRBJ1-3; abundance: .; d_gene: .; v_gene: TRBV5-6
CDR3aa: CASSASGGFTDTQYF; CDR3nt: TGTGCCAGCAGCGCTAGCGGGGGGTTCACAGATACGCAGTATTTT; j_gene: TRBJ2-3; abundance: few; d_gene: TRBD2; v_gene: TRBV6-5
CDR3aa: CATRDTSRTDTQYF; CDR3nt: TGTGCCACTCGGGACACTTCTCGCACAGATACGCAGTATTTT; j_gene: TRBJ2-3; abundance: .; d_gene: .; v_gene: TRBV19
CDR3aa: CASTRRGGGGHEQYF; CDR3nt: TGTGCCAGCACCCGCCGGGGAGGGGGGGGACACGAGCAGTACTTC; j_gene: TRBJ2-7; abundance: .; d_gene: .; v_gene: TRBV6-5
CDR3aa: CASSRGPAIFYGYTF; CDR3nt: TGTGCCAGTAGTAGAGGCCCAGCAATATTCTATGGCTACACCTTC; j_gene: TRBJ1-2; abundance: .; d_gene: .; v_gene: TRBV19
CDR3aa: CAISVNSRTVNTEAFF; CDR3nt: TGTGCCATCAGTGTCAACAGCAGGACAGTGAACACTGAAGCTTTCTTT; j_gene: TRBJ1-1; abundance: .; d_gene: .; v_gene: TRBV10-3
CDR3aa: CATPPRENYGYTF; CDR3nt: TGTGCCACCCCCCCAAGGGAGAATTATGGCTACACCTTC; j_gene: TRBJ1-2; abundance: .; d_gene: .; v_gene: TRBV6-5
CDR3aa: CASSLSRGAGNTIYF; CDR3nt: TGTGCCAGCAGCTTAAGTCGGGGAGCCGGAAACACCATATATTTT; j_gene: TRBJ1-3; abundance: .; d_gene: .; v_gene: TRBV7-2
CDR3aa: CASRGTGELFF; CDR3nt: TGTGCCAGTAGGGGCACCGGGGAGCTGTTTTTT; j_gene: TRBJ2-2; abundance: .; d_gene: .; v_gene: TRBV19
CDR3aa: CASSYSAGAGNTIYF; CDR3nt: TGTGCCAGCAGTTACTCTGCTGGAGCGGGAAACACCATATATTTT; j_gene: TRBJ1-3; abundance: .; d_gene: .; v_gene: TRBV6-5
CDR3aa: CASARGSYGYTF; CDR3nt: TGTGCCAGCGCAAGAGGCAGCTATGGCTACACCTTC; j_gene: TRBJ1-2; abundance: .; d_gene: .; v_gene: TRBV27
CDR3aa: CASSPALEQYF; CDR3nt: TGTGCCAGCAGCCCTGCGTTGGAGCAGTACTTC; j_gene: TRBJ2-7; abundance: once; d_gene: .; v_gene: TRBV6-2/TRBV6-3
CDR3aa: CASSWGQGDGETQYF; CDR3nt: TGTGCCAGCAGCTGGGGACAGGGGGATGGAGAGACCCAGTACTTC; j_gene: TRBJ2-5; abundance: .; d_gene: TRBD1; v_gene: TRBV5-5
CDR3aa: CASSLSQNTEAFF; CDR3nt: TGTGCCAGCAGCCTTTCACAGAACACTGAAGCTTTCTTT; j_gene: TRBJ1-1; abundance: .; d_gene: .; v_gene: TRBV12-3/TRBV12-4
CDR3aa: CAISDLTFFRDKNTEAFF; CDR3nt: TGTGCCATCAGTGACCTTACTTTTTTCCGGGACAAGAACACTGAAGCTTTCTTT; j_gene: TRBJ1-1; abundance: .; d_gene: .; v_gene: TRBV10-3
CDR3aa: CASSGLYRAGETQYF; CDR3nt: TGTGCCAGCAGTGGGCTCTACCGGGCGGGGGAGACCCAGTACTTC; j_gene: TRBJ2-5; abundance: .; d_gene: .; v_gene: TRBV25-1
CDR3aa: CASSLWTGPNTGELFF; CDR3nt: TGTGCCAGCAGCCTTTGGACAGGGCCCAACACCGGGGAGCTGTTTTTT; j_gene: TRBJ2-2; abundance: once; d_gene: TRBD1; v_gene: TRBV14
CDR3aa: CASSRNGGGDGEKLFF; CDR3nt: TGTGCCAGCAGCCGGAATGGGGGGGGCGATGGCGAAAAACTGTTTTTT; j_gene: TRBJ1-4; abundance: once; d_gene: .; v_gene: TRBV3-1/TRBV3-2
CDR3aa: CASSLAAGLYTGELFF; CDR3nt: TGTGCCAGCAGTTTAGCCGCCGGACTCTATACCGGGGAGCTGTTTTTT; j_gene: TRBJ2-2; abundance: .; d_gene: .; v_gene: TRBV27
CDR3aa: CASSELRSGGETQYF; CDR3nt: TGTGCCAGTAGCGAGCTGAGGTCAGGGGGAGAGACCCAGTACTTC; j_gene: TRBJ2-5; abundance: .; d_gene: TRBD1; v_gene: TRBV19
CDR3aa: CASSSNIGLPNTEAFF; CDR3nt: TGTGCCAGCAGCTCAAACATCGGACTGCCAAACACTGAAGCTTTCTTT; j_gene: TRBJ1-1; abundance: .; d_gene: .; v_gene: TRBV11-1
CDR3aa: CASSLSGGSGNTIYF; CDR3nt: TGTGCCAGCAGCTTATCCGGGGGCTCTGGAAACACCATATATTTT; j_gene: TRBJ1-3; abundance: .; d_gene: .; v_gene: TRBV7-2
CDR3aa: CSVEDSGLGNTIYF; CDR3nt: TGCAGCGTTGAAGACTCAGGCCTTGGAAACACCATATATTTT; j_gene: TRBJ1-3; abundance: .; d_gene: .; v_gene: TRBV29-1
CDR3aa: CASRGGTGGQIINYGYTF; CDR3nt: TGTGCCAGCAGGGGAGGGACAGGCGGACAGATTATTAACTATGGCTACACCTTC; j_gene: TRBJ1-2; abundance: .; d_gene: TRBD1; v_gene: TRBV2
CDR3aa: CASSYSSSGNTIYF; CDR3nt: TGTGCCAGCAGTTACTCGAGTTCTGGAAACACCATATATTTT; j_gene: TRBJ1-3; abundance: few; d_gene: .; v_gene: TRBV6-5
CDR3aa: CASRGAFSYNEQFF; CDR3nt: TGTGCCAGCAGAGGGGCGTTCAGTTACAATGAGCAGTTCTTC; j_gene: TRBJ2-1; abundance: .; d_gene: .; v_gene: TRBV7-2
CDR3aa: CASSSPRGGEGNTIYF; CDR3nt: TGTGCCAGCAGCTCGCCAAGAGGGGGAGAAGGAAACACCATATATTTT; j_gene: TRBJ1-3; abundance: .; d_gene: .; v_gene: TRBV3-1/TRBV3-2
CDR3aa: CASSLDYSTNTEAFF; CDR3nt: TGTGCCAGCAGCTTAGATTACAGTACGAACACTGAAGCTTTCTTT; j_gene: TRBJ1-1; abundance: .; d_gene: .; v_gene: TRBV7-9
CDR3aa: CASIEYAQAKNIQYF; CDR3nt: TGTGCCAGCATAGAGTATGCTCAAGCCAAAAACATTCAGTACTTC; j_gene: TRBJ2-4; abundance: once; d_gene: .; v_gene: TRBV21-1
CDR3aa: CASSQVQVIGYEQYF; CDR3nt: TGCGCCAGCAGCCAAGTCCAGGTTATAGGCTACGAGCAGTACTTC; j_gene: TRBJ2-7; abundance: .; d_gene: .; v_gene: TRBV4-1
CDR3aa: CASSVQGVGGYGYTF; CDR3nt: TGTGCCAGCAGCGTACAAGGGGTAGGGGGCTATGGCTACACCTTC; j_gene: TRBJ1-2; abundance: few; d_gene: .; v_gene: TRBV9
CDR3aa: CASSLSLPGGSTDTQYF; CDR3nt: TGTGCCAGCAGCCTATCCCTCCCGGGGGGAAGCACAGATACGCAGTATTTT; j_gene: TRBJ2-3; abundance: .; d_gene: TRBD2; v_gene: TRBV7-9
CDR3aa: CASSQDRTVSEAFF; CDR3nt: TGTGCCAGCAGCCAAGATCGGACAGTAAGTGAAGCTTTCTTT; j_gene: TRBJ1-1; abundance: .; d_gene: .; v_gene: TRBV14
CDR3aa: CASRSDRGHYGYTF; CDR3nt: TGTGCCAGCAGGTCTGACAGGGGTCACTATGGCTACACCTTC; j_gene: TRBJ1-2; abundance: .; d_gene: TRBD1; v_gene: TRBV6-5
CDR3aa: CASSLGTGRTYEQYF; CDR3nt: TGCGCCAGCAGCTTGGGGACAGGAAGAACCTACGAGCAGTACTTC; j_gene: TRBJ2-7; abundance: .; d_gene: TRBD1; v_gene: TRBV5-1
CDR3aa: CASSSQEGPYEQYF; CDR3nt: TGTGCCAGCAGTTCCCAGGAGGGCCCCTACGAGCAGTACTTC; j_gene: TRBJ2-7; abundance: .; d_gene: .; v_gene: TRBV6-5
CDR3aa: CASRNSTLAKQYF; CDR3nt: TGTGCCAGCCGAAACTCGACCCTAGCGAAGCAGTACTTC; j_gene: TRBJ2-7; abundance: .; d_gene: .; v_gene: TRBV27
CDR3aa: CASSFGTGGSYNEQFF; CDR3nt: TGTGCCAGCAGCTTCGGGACAGGCGGATCCTACAATGAGCAGTTCTTC; j_gene: TRBJ2-1; abundance: .; d_gene: TRBD1; v_gene: TRBV5-6
CDR3aa: CASSQERAGGWYNEQFF; CDR3nt: TGCGCCAGCAGCCAAGAACGAGCGGGGGGGTGGTACAATGAGCAGTTCTTC; j_gene: TRBJ2-1; abundance: .; d_gene: TRBD2; v_gene: TRBV4-1